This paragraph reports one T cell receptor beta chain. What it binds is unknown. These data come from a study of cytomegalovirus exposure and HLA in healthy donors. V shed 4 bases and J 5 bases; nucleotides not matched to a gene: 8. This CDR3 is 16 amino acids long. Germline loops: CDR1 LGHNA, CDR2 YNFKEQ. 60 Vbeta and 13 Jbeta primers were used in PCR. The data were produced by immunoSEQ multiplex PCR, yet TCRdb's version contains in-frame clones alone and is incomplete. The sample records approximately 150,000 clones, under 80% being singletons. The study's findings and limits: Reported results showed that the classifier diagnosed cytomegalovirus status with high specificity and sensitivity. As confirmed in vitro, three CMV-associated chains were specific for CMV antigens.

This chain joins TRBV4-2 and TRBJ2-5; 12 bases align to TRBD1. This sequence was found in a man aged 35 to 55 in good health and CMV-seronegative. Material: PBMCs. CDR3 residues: CASSPTGTGGLETQYF. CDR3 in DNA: TGTGCCAGCAGCCCTACCGGGACAGGGGGCTTGGAGACCCAGTACTTC.